These 32 T cell receptor beta chains were sequenced from one sample in a study of CD8+ T cells in alopecia areata. Extracted RNA was reverse transcribed into cDNA, the sequencing template. Only in-frame clones appear in the TCRdb table, and some are missing; sequencing was by immunoSEQ multiplex PCR. Listed for the sample are around 300,000 clones, none seen a single time. After pooling, cutaneous lymph node cells were sorted with CD4, CD8alpha, NKG2D, NKG2ACE and other markers. Sequencing was performed on CD4+ T cells sorted from a lymph node. These receptors were collected from a C3H/HeJ mouse with alopecia areata. This strain has MHC haplotype H2-k.

This clone appeared a few times. Mouse germline and gene names are used. The read comes to an end 3 residues before the CDR3 does, leaving the germline J gene to fill in the end. This rearrangement joins TRBV13-1 to TRBJ1-6; the match to TRBD1 covers 7 bases. TRBJ1-6 is treated as an ORF (open reading frame) with a function not yet certain. J was trimmed by 0 bases and V by 4 bases; bases with no gene match: 1. The CDR3 is 15 amino acids. The germline gives CDR1 NSHNY, CDR2 SYGAGN. The covered CDR3 bases are TGTGCCAGCAGTTCAGGGGGTTCCTATAATTCGCCC. As protein: CASSSGGSYNSP. The whole CDR3 is CASSSGGSYNSPLYF.

Points on this clone: Genes and germline are mouse. Read coverage stops 4 residues before the CDR3 terminus; the germline J gene supplies the remainder. The chain employs TRBV1 and TRBJ2-5; 8 nucleotides agree with TRBD2. The length of the CDR3 is 16 residues. Trimming at V came to 3 bases and at J to 0 bases, leaving 5 bases not matched to a gene. Germline V gives CDR1 NSQYPW, CDR2 LRSPGD (reference sequence). This CDR3 is CTCSALGGFNQDTQYF. CDR3 DNA (partial): TGCACCTGCAGTGCTCTGGGGGGATTTAACCAAGAC.

A word on this clone: The gene symbols are mouse symbols. The read stops 4 residues short of the end of the CDR3; the missing end is completed from the germline J gene. The V call is TRBV5, the J call TRBJ2-1; 7 bases align to TRBD1. The CDR3 has 13 amino acids. Trimming took 4 bases from V and 5 from J; bases not matched to a gene: 2. The germline CDR1 and CDR2 sequences are LGHNA and YNLKQL (reference sequence). The CDR3 DNA, read in part, is TGTGCCAGCAGCCCCGGGACAGATGCT. Its translation is CASSPGTDA. The whole CDR3 protein is CASSPGTDAEQFF.

About this clone itself: Gene labels here are mouse ones. The observed sequence ends 4 residues before the CDR3 terminus, with the missing tail filled in from the germline J gene. This chain uses TRBV13-2 with TRBJ1-2; 10 bases match TRBD1. The CDR3 is 13 residues long. Per germline, CDR1 NNHNN and CDR2 SYGAGS (reference sequence). This CDR3 reads CASGRDRGPDYTF. Partial CDR3 DNA: TGTGCCAGCGGCCGGGACAGGGGCCCC.

This clone appeared a few times. Genes and germline are mouse. The read finishes 4 residues shy of the CDR3 end, and the germline J gene is used to complete it. The chain combines TRBV19 with TRBJ2-7, with 7 bases matching TRBD1. This CDR3 is built from 12 residues. Germline CDR1 reads FNHDT; CDR2 reads SITEND (reference sequence). CDR3 DNA (partial): TGTGCCAGCAGGCTGGGACAGTAT. The encoded protein is CASRLGQY. In full, the CDR3 is CASRLGQYEQYF.

This clone was detected only a few times. Any gene name here is a mouse gene name. The sequenced fragment ends 4 residues before the CDR3 boundary, so the rest is inferred from the germline J gene. The chain is built from TRBV13-1 and TRBJ1-1; possible D gene TRBD1, 6 bases. Per germline, CDR1 NSHNY and CDR2 SYGAGN. The CDR3 contains 14 residues. With 4 bases removed from V and 0 bases from J, the gap between germline ends came to 10 bases. This chain's CDR3 is CASSLQGANTEVFF. CDR3 DNA (partial): TGTGCCAGCAGTCTACAGGGTGCAAACACA.

As to this clone: The gene names here belong to mouse. The observed sequence ends 4 residues before the CDR3 terminus, with the missing tail filled in from the germline J gene. V and J are TRBV5 and TRBJ2-1; D gene ambiguous. Trimming pared 4 bases from V and 5 bases from J, leaving 6 bases between. CDR1 is LGHNA, CDR2 YNLKQL, per germline (reference sequence). The CDR3 is made up of 12 amino acids. CDR3 sequence reads: CASSLTNAEQFF. The CDR3 DNA, read in part, is TGTGCCAGCAGCCTCACAAATGCT.

This clone was observed a few times. Mouse names are used for the genes. The read ends 4 residues before the CDR3 terminus; that terminus is restored from the germline J gene. The same CDR3 is also encoded by other DNA sequences in this sample. The chain recombines TRBV13-2 with TRBJ1-1; the D gene is possibly TRBD1 (6 bases). Germline CDR1 and CDR2: NNHNN and SYGAGS (reference sequence). The CDR3 spans 13 residues. V lost 5 bases to trimming and J lost 0 bases, with 8 bases between them. Here the CDR3 reads CASGTGANTEVFF. The part of the CDR3 DNA that was read is TGTGCCAGCGGGACAGGAGCAAACACA.

Details on this clone: Mouse germline and gene names are used. The CDR3 end falls 4 residues outside the read, so it is completed with the germline J gene. This rearrangement joins TRBV5 to TRBJ2-1, with TRBD1 matching over 8 bases. From germline, CDR1 is LGHNA and CDR2 YNLKQL (reference sequence). The length of the CDR3 is 15 residues. The CDR3 sequence: CASSPQDRAGPEQFF. Incomplete CDR3 DNA: TGTGCCAGCAGCCCACAGGACAGGGCGGGGCCT.

Regarding this clone: Germline and genes here are mouse. The CDR3 extends 4 residues past the end of the read, so its final part is completed from the germline J gene. Other DNA variants within this sample encode the same CDR3. The V and J genes are TRBV13-1 and TRBJ2-5; the match to TRBD1 covers 7 bases. CDR1 NSHNY and CDR2 SYGAGN come from the germline V gene. This CDR3 has 12 amino acids. The DNA read from the CDR3 is TGTGCCAGCAGTGGACAGGGCGAC. Translation: CASSGQGD. The whole CDR3 region reads CASSGQGDTQYF.

In regard to this clone: Gene names are the mouse ones. The read stops 4 residues short of the end of the CDR3; the missing end is completed from the germline J gene. J is TRBJ1-2 and V is TRBV13-3; D is uncertain. Between the trimmed V and J ends, which lost 3 bases and 1 base, there was a span of 7 bases. The V gene's germline CDR1 is NNHDY and CDR2 SYVADS. The CDR3 runs to 13 residues. CDR3 amino acids: CASSGQINSDYTF. The CDR3 bases that were read are TGTGCCAGCAGTGGACAAATAAACTCC.

This clone turned up a few times. Each gene name is a mouse one. The read terminates 4 residues ahead of where the CDR3 ends, so the germline J gene completes it. V is TRBV5 and J is TRBJ2-3; 11 nucleotides align to TRBD2. CDR3 length: 18 residues. The germline CDR1 and CDR2 sequences are LGHNA and YNLKQL (reference sequence). The V gene end was trimmed by 1 base and the J gene end by 0 bases; junction bases not matched to a gene: 6. CDR3 DNA (partial): TGTGCCAGCAGCCAAGTTAGGGGGACTGGGGGTAGTGCAGAA. Protein sequence: CASSQVRGTGGSAE. The whole CDR3 sequence is CASSQVRGTGGSAETLYF.

Points on this clone: Gene names are mouse gene names. The CDR3 end is not reached by the read, which stops 4 residues before it; the germline J gene fills it in. The V gene is TRBV19, the J gene TRBJ2-3, with 11 bases fitting TRBD1. J lost 4 bases, V lost 4 bases, and 2 bases had no gene match. Germline V gene data show CDR1 as FNHDT and CDR2 as SITEND (reference sequence). The CDR3 totals 14 residues. The sequenced CDR3 bases are TGTGCCAGCAGTCGGACAGGGGGCACAGAA. As protein: CASSRTGGTE. The whole CDR3 protein is CASSRTGGTETLYF.

A few counts support this clone. Gene labels here are mouse ones. CDR3 sequence reads: CASRRQGNQDTQYF. The DNA read from the CDR3 is TGTGCCAGCAGGCGTCAGGGGAACCAAGAC. This rearrangement joins TRBV13-3 to TRBJ2-5, with D perhaps matching TRBD1 (6 bases). The missing CDR3 end, 4 residues past where the read stops, is filled in from the germline J gene. The CDR3 is made up of 14 amino acids. The germline V and J ends were trimmed by 5 bases and 0 bases, with 10 bases remaining between them. Per the germline V gene, CDR1 is NNHDY and CDR2 is SYVADS.

Points on this clone: These gene names are mouse names. The observed sequence ends 4 residues before the CDR3 terminus, with the missing tail filled in from the germline J gene. The sample holds other DNA sequences that translate to the same CDR3. The rearrangement joins TRBV1 to TRBJ2-1, with 8 nucleotides matching TRBD2. With V trimmed by 0 bases and J by 5 bases, 3 bases remained unmatched. The germline V gene encodes CDR1 NSQYPW and CDR2 LRSPGD (reference sequence). This CDR3 region has 15 residues. The CDR3 spells CTCSADWGGNAEQFF. CDR3 DNA, as far as it was read: TGCACCTGCAGTGCAGATTGGGGGGGGAATGCT.

This clone was counted between two and nine times. The gene names here belong to mouse. The observed sequence ends 4 residues before the CDR3 terminus, with the missing tail filled in from the germline J gene. This CDR3 is also generated by other DNA sequences in the sample. The chain has TRBV14 and TRBJ2-1; 8 nucleotides match TRBD2. This CDR3 is built from 14 residues. Germline V CDR1 and CDR2: SGHDT, FRDEAV. Germline trimming cut 0 bases from V and 5 bases from J; bases unmatched to any gene: 1. The sequenced CDR3 bases are TGTGCCAGCAGTTTCTGGGGGGGCGATGCT. Its protein is CASSFWGGDA. The whole CDR3 protein reads CASSFWGGDAEQFF.

This clone was picked up many times. The genes and germline here are from mouse. With the read ending 4 residues before the CDR3 end, the germline J gene is used to fill in that end. This sequence joins TRBV13-3 and TRBJ1-2; 11 bases map to TRBD1. The CDR3 extends over 15 amino acids. The V segment lost 4 bases and the J segment 3 bases; nucleotides outside the gene matches: 5. From germline, CDR1 is NNHDY and CDR2 SYVADS. The sequenced CDR3 bases are TGTGCCAGCAGTCTGGACAGGGGGCTTTACTCC. It translates to CASSLDRGLYS. The full CDR3 reads CASSLDRGLYSDYTF.

This clone has more than one count but fewer than ten. Gene names are mouse gene names. The sequenced fragment ends 4 residues before the CDR3 boundary, so the rest is inferred from the germline J gene. The rearrangement links TRBV12-1 to TRBJ1-2; 9 bases match TRBD1. Germline V CDR1 and CDR2: SGHSN, HYEKVE. Losses at the gene ends were 6 bases for V and 4 bases for J; bases not matched to a gene: 8. CDR3 size: 14 residues. The DNA read from the CDR3 is TGTGCCAGCCCCTACAGGGGGCGGGTCTCC. Its protein is CASPYRGRVS. In full, the CDR3 is CASPYRGRVSDYTF. The entire variable domain, with the rest obtained from reference TRBV12-1 and TRBJ1-2, is as follows: DSGVVQSPRHIIKEKGGRSVLTCIPISGHSNVVWYQQTLGKELKFLIQHYEKVERDKGFLPSRFSVQQFDDYHSEMNMSALELEDSAMYFCASPYRGRVSDYTFGSGTRLLVI.

This clone appeared a few times. Germline and genes: mouse. From the germline J gene comes the end of the CDR3, since the read stops 4 residues before it. This chain links TRBV31 with TRBJ2-3; TRBD2 aligns across 8 bases. Per the germline V gene, CDR1 is GKSSPN and CDR2 is SITVG. The CDR3 has 16 residues. Trimming at V came to 1 base and at J to 3 bases, leaving 9 bases not matched to a gene. CDR3 DNA, as far as it was read: TGTGCCTGGAGTCCCCGACGCTGGGGGGCCGCAGAA. Translation gives CAWSPRRWGAAE. From start to end, the CDR3 is CAWSPRRWGAAETLYF.

This clone was counted ten times or more. The genes and germline here are from mouse. The read halts 4 residues ahead of the CDR3 end, with the missing end drawn from the germline J gene. The chain recombines TRBV19 with TRBJ2-5; 9 bases align to TRBD2. Germline CDR1 FNHDT, CDR2 SITEND (reference sequence). There are 14 residues in the CDR3. The CDR3 DNA, read in part, is TGTGCCAGCACCAGACTGGGGGAAAAAGAC. This gives the protein CASTRLGEKD. The CDR3 reads in full as CASTRLGEKDTQYF. The variable domain in full, completed from reference TRBV19 and TRBJ2-5, reads GGIITQTPKFLIGQEGQKLTLKCQQNFNHDTMYWYRQDSGKGLRLIYYSITENDLQKGDLSEGYDASREKKSSFSLTVTSAQKNEMAVFLCASTRLGEKDTQYFGPGTRLLVL.

This clone was seen a few times. Any gene name here is a mouse gene name. The read ends 4 residues before the CDR3 terminus; that terminus is restored from the germline J gene. This chain uses TRBV13-3 with TRBJ2-2, with TRBD1 identical over 8 bases. CDR3 length: 14 amino acids. After removal of 2 bases from V and 4 bases from J, the junction contained 1 base not matched to a gene. Germline CDR1 and CDR2: NNHDY and SYVADS. The sequenced part of the CDR3 DNA is TGTGCCAGCAGTGACAGGGGGCCCACCGGG. Translating it yields CASSDRGPTG. The whole CDR3 sequence is CASSDRGPTGQLYF.

Regarding this clone: Genes and germline are mouse. The CDR3 end lies 4 residues beyond the end of the read and is filled in from the germline J gene. The genes are TRBV1 and TRBJ2-3, with TRBD1 as a possible D gene (5 bases). Germline assignment: CDR1 NSQYPW and CDR2 LRSPGD (reference sequence). The CDR3 consists of 15 residues. CDR3 in amino acids: CTCSADARGGETLYF. The covered CDR3 bases are TGCACCTGCAGTGCAGATGCGAGGGGAGGAGAA.

This clone has at least ten counts. Gene labels here are mouse ones. From the germline J gene comes the end of the CDR3, since the read stops 4 residues before it. The gene calls are TRBV17 and TRBJ2-2; unclear D gene. The CDR3 loop spans 12 amino acids. CDR1 MNHDT and CDR2 YYDKIL come from the germline V gene. V gave up 6 bases and J gave up 2 bases, with 4 bases separating them. The CDR3 loop is CASRHNTGQLYF. CDR3 DNA (partial): TGTGCTAGCAGACATAACACCGGG. The whole variable domain, remainder taken from reference TRBV17 and TRBJ2-2, is DTTVKQNPRYKLARVGKPVNLICSQTMNHDTMYWYQKKPNQAPKLLLFYYDKILNREADTFEKFQSSRPNNSFCSLYIGSAGLEYSAMYLCASRHNTGQLYFGEGSKLTVL.

This clone was picked up many times. Gene names are mouse gene names. The missing CDR3 end, 4 residues past where the read stops, is filled in from the germline J gene. The chain combines TRBV17 with TRBJ2-7; 7 bases align to TRBD1. The CDR3 is made up of 15 amino acids. J gave up 0 bases and V 3 bases, and 5 bases lay outside the gene matches. The germline CDR1 and CDR2 sequences are MNHDT and YYDKIL. The CDR3 region is CASSRDRPFSYEQYF. The covered CDR3 bases are TGTGCTAGCAGTAGGGACAGGCCGTTCTCCTAT.

In the case of this clone: Gene names and germline refer to mouse. Read data end 3 residues before the CDR3 end; the end is taken from the germline J gene. This sample includes further DNA sequences coding for the same CDR3. The chain employs TRBV13-1 and TRBJ1-6; the match to TRBD1 covers 7 bases. TRBJ1-6 is an ORF for which the function is uncertain. Unmatched junction bases numbered 1, after V lost 0 bases and J lost 7 bases. Germline assignment: CDR1 NSHNY and CDR2 SYGAGN. The CDR3 length is 14 residues. The covered CDR3 bases are TGTGCCAGCAGTGATGCAGGGGGAAATTCGCCC. Protein product: CASSDAGGNSP. The complete CDR3 protein is CASSDAGGNSPLYF.

This clone was found a few times. Gene names and germline match the mouse. The read falls 4 residues short of the CDR3 end, and the missing part is taken from the germline J gene. The V and J genes are TRBV13-1 and TRBJ1-1, with no clear D. CDR3 length equals 10 residues. The V end lost 9 bases, the J end lost 2 bases, and 5 bases lay between the germline ends. The germline gives CDR1 NSHNY, CDR2 SYGAGN. The CDR3 is CATSNTEVFF. CDR3 bases read: TGTGCCACCTCCAACACA.

This clone was seen only a few times. Genes and germline are mouse. The CDR3 end is not reached by the read, which stops 4 residues before it; the germline J gene fills it in. The sample has other DNA sequences that encode this CDR3 too. The V and J genes are TRBV19 and TRBJ2-7, with TRBD2 identical over 7 bases. This CDR3 is built from 14 residues. The V gene's germline CDR1 is FNHDT and CDR2 SITEND (reference sequence). The J segment lost 0 bases and the V segment lost 4 bases, leaving 4 bases of the junction unmatched. CDR3 DNA, as far as it was read: TGTGCCAGCAGTCACTGGGGCAGCTCCTAT. This translates into CASSHWGSSY. In full, the CDR3 is CASSHWGSSYEQYF.

Details on this clone: The germline and genes are mouse ones. Read sequence stops 4 residues before the CDR3 end, and the germline J gene provides the missing end. The chain links TRBV13-1 to TRBJ2-7; TRBD2 matches 10 bases. V dropped 5 bases and J dropped 0; count of bases not matched to a gene: 5. Germline CDR1 NSHNY, CDR2 SYGAGN. The CDR3 consists of 15 residues. Incomplete CDR3 DNA: TGTGCCAGCAGCCAGACTGGGGGGAGCTCCTAT. This sequence encodes CASSQTGGSSY. The whole CDR3 protein is CASSQTGGSSYEQYF.

A note on this clone: The listed genes are named as in mouse. The CDR3 region is CASSSQGANSDYTF. CDR3 DNA (partial): TGTGCCAGCAGTTCACAGGGGGCGAACTCC. The rearrangement links TRBV13-3 to TRBJ1-2; TRBD1 aligns across 9 bases. Read coverage stops 4 residues before the CDR3 terminus; the germline J gene supplies the remainder. The CDR3 runs 14 residues. Germline V gives CDR1 NNHDY, CDR2 SYVADS. Germline trimming cut 4 bases from V and 2 bases from J; bases unmatched to any gene: 3.

Remarks on this clone: Genes and germline come from the mouse. The sequenced fragment ends 4 residues before the CDR3 boundary, so the rest is inferred from the germline J gene. The V call is TRBV13-1, the J call TRBJ2-7; 9 bases match TRBD2. Trimming removed 2 bases from V and 3 bases from J; junction bases left unmatched: 3. The CDR3 loop spans 14 amino acids. CDR1 and CDR2 from the germline V gene are NSHNY and SYGAGN. The sequenced CDR3 bases are TGTGCCAGCAGTGACTGGGGGGGGAACTAT. Residues: CASSDWGGNY. From start to end, the CDR3 is CASSDWGGNYEQYF.

As for this clone: The germline and genes are mouse ones. Read coverage stops 4 residues before the CDR3 terminus; the germline J gene supplies the remainder. This sequence joins TRBV19 and TRBJ1-2; TRBD1 matches at 8 bases. The CDR3 consists of 12 residues. Germline-derived CDR1 and CDR2 are FNHDT and SITEND (reference sequence). The sequenced part of the CDR3 DNA is TGTGAGTCGGGACAGGCAAACTCC. Encoded protein: CESGQANS. The entire CDR3 sequence reads CESGQANSDYTF.

This clone was seen at least ten times. Gene and germline names: mouse. With the read ending 4 residues before the CDR3 end, the germline J gene is used to fill in that end. This chain links TRBV13-1 with TRBJ2-2; 7 nucleotides align to TRBD2. CDR1 is NSHNY, CDR2 SYGAGN, per germline. The CDR3 consists of 16 residues. The V and J ends lost 0 bases and 0 bases, in that order; junction bases with no gene match: 2. The part of the CDR3 DNA that was read is TGTGCCAGCAGTGATGTGGGGGGAACAAACACCGGG. It encodes CASSDVGGTNTG. The whole CDR3 sequence is CASSDVGGTNTGQLYF.